This T cell receptor (beta chain) is drawn from a study of T cells in Graves' hyperthyroidism and ophthalmopathy. Deletions cut 10 bases from V and 6 bases from J, with 21 bases between. This CDR3 has 14 residues. Germline CDR1 reads MNHEY; CDR2 reads SMNVEV (reference sequence). Template material for amplifying TCR beta CDR3 regions consisted of RNA transcripts. The primer set for the first-round RT-PCR of the TCR CDR3 was HTBI. Each CDR3 protein is one row after TCRdb ran MiXCR on the multiplex PCR reads. The repertoire holds roughly 570,000 distinct CDR3 sequences, less than 20% seen once, with around 6.6% in the top ten.

The chain employs TRBV27 and TRBJ1-2, with a tentative D call TRBD1 (5 bases). Sample: blood. The clonotype was recovered from a woman aged 30 to 39 with Graves' hyperthyroidism. Written as DNA, the CDR3 is TGTGCCACCGGCTTGCCAGGGAGATCGGATGGCTACACCTTC. Protein: CATGLPGRSDGYTF.